These 8 T cell receptor beta chains were sequenced from one sample in a study of neurological immune-mediated disorders. One entry per CDR3 protein, called by TCRdb with MiXCR from the 5' RACE reads. Among around 47,000 distinct CDR3 sequences listed, about a fifth were seen once. Time point defined: technical triplicate 3. The sample consisted of PBMCs. These receptor sequences come from a man aged 60-69 years with HTLV-1-associated myelopathy (HAM/TSP).

The chain couples TRBV6-5 to TRBJ1-2; D is perhaps TRBD1 (6 bases). This CDR3 is 14 amino acids long. CDR1 and CDR2 from the germline V gene are MNHEY and SVGAGI. V lost 2 bases and J lost 8, with 15 bases in between. The CDR3 protein is CASSYAHRDYGYTF. CDR3 DNA sequence: TGTGCCAGCAGTTACGCCCACAGGGATTACGGCTACACCTTC.

This clonotype was found many times. J is TRBJ1-3 and V is TRBV3-1; D perhaps matches TRBD1 (5 bases). The CDR3 has 18 residues. The V gene's germline CDR1 is LGHDT and CDR2 YNNKEL (reference sequence). The germline V and J ends were trimmed by 4 bases and 0 bases, with 19 bases remaining between them. DNA of the CDR3: TGTGCCAGCAGCCCGCGAGGGACCGGCCCTACCTCTGGAAACACCATATATTTT. Its protein product is CASSPRGTGPTSGNTIYF. The full variable domain, its missing parts supplied by reference TRBV3-1 and TRBJ1-3, is DTAVSQTPKYLVTQMGNDKSIKCEQNLGHDTMYWYKQDSKKFLKIMFSYNNKELIINETVPNRFSPKSPDKAHLNLHINSLELGDSAVYFCASSPRGTGPTSGNTIYFGEGSWLTVV.

This clonotype was seen many times. CDR3 loop: CASTPMGYGYTF. Written as DNA, the CDR3 is TGTGCCAGCACCCCCATGGGCTATGGCTACACCTTC. The chain combines TRBV28 with TRBJ1-2; D gene unclear. Germline V gene lookup returns CDR1 MDHEN and CDR2 SYDVKM. Trimming stripped 7 bases from V and 4 bases from J, with 10 bases between. The CDR3 is 12 amino acids.

This clonotype was seen ten or more times. In DNA, the CDR3 is TGTGCCACCAGCAGGGTATCGTCCCGCTCTGGAAACACCATATATTTT. This sequence encodes CATSRVSSRSGNTIYF. The V call is TRBV15, the J call TRBJ1-3; D not certain. V was clipped by 3 bases and J by 0 bases, with 12 bases between them. Germline values: CDR1 LNHNV, CDR2 YYDKDF (reference sequence). This CDR3 is 16 amino acids long.

This clonotype was found many times. The V call is TRBV9, the J call TRBJ1-4; D ambiguous. CDR1 is SGDLS, CDR2 YYNGEE, per germline. V lost 2 bases and J lost 8, with 28 bases in between. The CDR3 has 19 residues. The DNA of the CDR3 is TGTGCCAGCAGCGTGGGCCCAGTTCGCGGTTCCTCAACTGGCGAAAAACTGTTTTTT. Translation: CASSVGPVRGSSTGEKLFF. The entire variable domain, with the rest obtained from reference TRBV9 and TRBJ1-4, is as follows: DSGVTQTPKHLITATGQRVTLRCSPRSGDLSVYWYQQSLDQGLQFLIQYYNGEERAKGNILERFSAQQFPDLHSELNLSSLELGDSALYFCASSVGPVRGSSTGEKLFFGSGTQLSVL.

The rearrangement uses TRBV7-3 and TRBJ2-4; perhaps D is TRBD1 or TRBD2 (6 bases each). CDR3 length equals 12 residues. V gave up 4 bases and J gave up 11 bases, with 12 bases separating them. Germline V gives CDR1 SGHTA, CDR2 FQGTGA. The DNA for the CDR3 is TGTGCCAGCAGCTCGACAGGCGGGGTTCAGTACTTC. Translation: CASSSTGGVQYF.

This clonotype was observed at least ten times. The gene calls are TRBV20-1 and TRBJ1-2; no reliable D call. CDR3 size: 11 residues. From germline, CDR1 is DFQATT and CDR2 SNEGSKA (reference sequence). Trimming left V 1 base short and J 5 bases short, with 5 bases between. The CDR3 region is CSARVGYGYTF. Here the CDR3 DNA reads TGCAGTGCTAGAGTGGGTTATGGCTACACCTTC.

This clonotype was seen at least ten times. The chain links TRBV28 to TRBJ1-5, with unresolved D. V was pared by 3 bases and J by 2 bases, with 8 bases between. The germline CDR1 and CDR2 sequences are MDHEN and SYDVKM. The CDR3 contains 14 residues. CDR3 nucleotides: TGTGCCAGCAGTTTGGTATCTGGCAATCAGCCCCAGCATTTT. This encodes CASSLVSGNQPQHF.